Shown below are 15 T cell receptor beta chains from a single sample sequenced in a study of blood T cell repertoires in COVID-19. TCRdb's table, derived via immunoSEQ multiplex PCR, lists solely in-frame clones and lacks some. The sample records a few hundred thousand clones, around 86% being singletons. Specimen: peripheral blood. The receptors here all came from a woman between 50 and 59 years old with acute or convalescent COVID-19.

This chain joins TRBV5-1 and TRBJ2-1; D is perhaps TRBD2 (5 bases). The CDR3 has 15 residues. Germline CDR1 SGHRS, CDR2 YFSETQ. V was pared by 2 bases and J by 7 bases, with 16 bases between. Here the CDR3 reads CASSFTPGSVNEQFF. For the CDR3, the DNA is TGCGCCAGCAGCTTTACTCCGGGGTCTGTAAATGAGCAGTTCTTC.

As to this clone: The same CDR3 can be traced to other DNA sequences in this sample. The rearrangement joins TRBV18 to TRBJ1-1; maybe TRBD1 (5 bases). The CDR3 covers 13 residues. The germline CDR1 and CDR2 sequences are KGHSH and LQKENI. Deletions cut 3 bases from V and 5 bases from J, with 10 bases between. In nucleotides, the CDR3 is TGTGCCAGCTCACCCGCCGGGGGTACTGAAGCTTTCTTT. This gives the protein CASSPAGGTEAFF.

The rearrangement uses TRBV28 and TRBJ2-7; 10 nucleotides agree with TRBD2. Trimming cost V 3 bases and J 7 bases; bases outside gene matches: 9. This CDR3 contains 15 residues. Germline loops: CDR1 MDHEN, CDR2 SYDVKM. The CDR3 DNA is TGTGCCAGCAGTTTTCTCCTAGCGGGAGCGGTAGAGCAGTACTTC. Amino acid sequence: CASSFLLAGAVEQYF.

The chain combines TRBV3-1 (or the pseudogene TRBV3-2) with TRBJ1-1; maybe TRBD1 (5 bases). The length of the CDR3 is 17 residues. V gave up 0 bases and J gave up 5 bases, with 19 bases separating them. Germline CDR1 and CDR2: LGHDT and YNNKEL (reference sequence). This chain's CDR3 is CASSQELGSAGRTEAFF. CDR3 coding DNA: TGTGCCAGCAGCCAAGAACTCGGGTCGGCGGGACGGACTGAAGCTTTCTTT.

This chain links TRBV20-1 with TRBJ1-2; no clear D. CDR1 is DFQATT and CDR2 is SNEGSKA in the germline V gene (reference sequence). This CDR3 spans 11 amino acids. CDR3 DNA: TGCAGGTCACCGTCCGGCTATGGCTACACCTTC. Translated: CRSPSGYGYTF.

The rearrangement joins TRBV5-1 to TRBJ1-5; D unresolved. Trimming removed 0 bases at V and 5 bases at J, with 6 bases between. The germline gives CDR1 SGHRS, CDR2 YFSETQ. CDR3 length: 13 amino acids. The DNA for the CDR3 is TGCGCCAGCAGCTTGGCCCCCGATCAGCCCCAGCATTTT. Residues: CASSLAPDQPQHF.

The CDR3, as DNA: TGTGCCAGCAGTTACTCGTACCAGATTAACACTGAAGCTTTCTTT. Translating it yields CASSYSYQINTEAFF. This chain uses TRBV6-5 with TRBJ1-1; the D is unclear. Deletions cut 0 bases from V and 2 bases from J, with 10 bases between. From germline, CDR1 is MNHEY and CDR2 SVGAGI. The length of the CDR3 is 15 residues.

The CDR3 sequence: CASSYSRGLGQPQHF. In DNA form, the CDR3 reads TGTGCCAGCAGTTACTCGCGGGGGCTCGGGCAGCCCCAGCATTTT. The chain is built from TRBV6-5 and TRBJ1-5, with a possible D match to TRBD1 (6 bases). This CDR3 region has 15 residues. Trimming removed 0 bases from V and 7 bases from J, with 13 bases in between. Germline CDR1 and CDR2: MNHEY and SVGAGI.

The chain couples TRBV5-5 to TRBJ1-1; no reliable D call. Germline-derived CDR1 and CDR2 are SGHKS and YYEKEE (reference sequence). The CDR3 extends over 15 amino acids. With 0 bases removed from V and 4 bases from J, the gap between germline ends came to 13 bases. CDR3 in amino acids: CASSLAWRASTEAFF. CDR3 sequence (DNA): TGTGCCAGCAGCTTGGCGTGGAGGGCCAGCACTGAAGCTTTCTTT.

The V call is TRBV5-1, the J call TRBJ1-3; a possible D gene is TRBD1 (6 bases). This CDR3 is 14 amino acids long. Germline CDR1 reads SGHRS; CDR2 reads YFSETQ. Trimming stripped 4 bases from V and 1 base from J, with 9 bases between. CDR3 nucleotide sequence: TGCGCCAGCAGCAGGACAGAGTCTGGAAACACCATATATTTT. Translation: CASSRTESGNTIYF.

The table lists this clone with a few counts. Here the CDR3 DNA reads TGTGCCAGGGACAGGGGGCAGGTCTATGGCTACACCTTC. It codes for CARDRGQVYGYTF. The chain uses TRBV19 and TRBJ1-2, with 11 nucleotides matching TRBD1. The CDR3 covers 13 residues. The germline gives CDR1 LNHDA, CDR2 SQIVND (reference sequence). The junction had 4 bases not matched to a gene; V was cut back by 9 bases and J by 4 bases.

The chain couples TRBV28 to TRBJ2-3, with D possibly matching TRBD2 (6 bases). Germline V gene data show CDR1 as MDHEN and CDR2 as SYDVKM. The V end was cut by 5 bases, the J end by 4 bases, with 19 bases between. This CDR3 has 16 residues. The CDR3 DNA sequence: TGTGCCAGCAGTCCCTTAAGCGGGCGAGGCCCAGATACGCAGTATTTT. Its translation is CASSPLSGRGPDTQYF.

This chain uses TRBV6-5 with TRBJ1-1; the D is unclear. Trimming left V 5 bases short and J 11 bases short, with 12 bases between. CDR1 is MNHEY and CDR2 is SVGAGI in the germline V gene. This CDR3 has 11 residues. This CDR3 is CASSLYRVAFF. The CDR3 DNA is TGTGCCAGCAGTCTGTATCGGGTGGCTTTCTTT.

J is TRBJ2-5 and V is TRBV4-1; possibly TRBD1 for D (6 bases). CDR1 and CDR2 from the germline V gene are MGHRA and YSYEKL. The V end was cut by 1 base, the J end by 5 bases, with 20 bases between. The CDR3 extends over 17 amino acids. This chain's CDR3 is CASSQGRWAGDGETQYF. The CDR3 coding sequence is TGCGCCAGCAGCCAAGGGCGGTGGGCAGGGGACGGCGAGACCCAGTACTTC.

The chain is built from TRBV6-5 and TRBJ1-1; D gene unclear. From germline, CDR1 is MNHEY and CDR2 SVGAGI. This CDR3 spans 15 amino acids. Trimming removed 7 bases from V and 8 bases from J, with 23 bases in between. CDR3 amino acids: CASNSKRADLGEAFF. Here the CDR3 DNA reads TGTGCCAGCAATTCCAAGAGGGCAGACTTGGGGGAAGCTTTCTTT.